This TCR beta chain was sequenced during a study of T cells after yellow fever vaccination. The authors made TCR cDNA by 5'RACE template switching, adding a universal primer site and UMIs. TCRdb recomputed calls from the 5' RACE reads with MiXCR, one row per CDR3 protein. The repertoire has some 340,000 distinct CDR3 sequences, around a tenth of them found once; the top ten carry 2.5% to 4%. V dropped 8 bases and J dropped 1 base, with 5 bases sitting between them. Germline V gene sequence: CDR1 SGHTA, CDR2 FQGNSA. CDR3 size: 11 residues. The sequencing here drew on CD4+ T cells sorted from PBMCs, taken 45 days after the yellow fever booster vaccination. This sequence joins TRBV7-2 and TRBJ2-5; D is unclear. The receptor comes from a young man who received the YFV17D yellow fever vaccine. The CDR3 sequence: CASDFQETQYF. Here the CDR3 DNA reads TGTGCCAGCGATTTCCAAGAGACCCAGTACTTC.